These T cell receptor beta chains were read from a single sample in a study of blood T cell repertoires in COVID-19. The table came from immunoSEQ multiplex PCR; TCRdb's copy has only in-frame clones and leaves some out. The profile shows some 170,000 clones, around 80% of them singletons. Input material: peripheral blood. The receptor set was obtained from a man aged 60-69 years with acute or convalescent COVID-19. Both conserved end residues are part of each CDR3. Each record gives: D gene, V gene, J gene, clone size, CDR3 protein, CDR3 DNA. A D gene is named only where the DNA matches it firmly. A row's size may be missing; if present it is once, few, many or a size class.

d_call: TRBD2; v_call: TRBV11-2; j_call: TRBJ2-5; clone_size: -; cdr3_aa: CASSFAGTSGETQYF; cdr3_nt: TGTGCCAGCAGCTTCGCCGGGACTAGCGGAGAGACCCAGTACTTC
d_call: -; v_call: TRBV18; j_call: TRBJ2-7; clone_size: -; cdr3_aa: CASRRAITGYSYEQYF; cdr3_nt: TGTGCCAGCCGAAGAGCGATTACAGGGTACTCCTACGAGCAGTACTTC
d_call: TRBD1; v_call: TRBV6-5; j_call: TRBJ2-1; clone_size: -; cdr3_aa: CASSSEGQGASEQFF; cdr3_nt: TGTGCCAGCAGTTCCGAGGGACAGGGGGCCAGTGAGCAGTTCTTC
d_call: -; v_call: TRBV2; j_call: TRBJ2-5; clone_size: -; cdr3_aa: CARPLEDQETQYF; cdr3_nt: TGTGCCAGACCTTTAGAGGACCAAGAGACCCAGTACTTC
d_call: -; v_call: TRBV29-1; j_call: TRBJ1-2; clone_size: once; cdr3_aa: CSVEEGNYGYTF; cdr3_nt: TGCAGCGTTGAGGAGGGAAACTATGGCTACACCTTC
d_call: -; v_call: TRBV5-6; j_call: TRBJ2-7; clone_size: -; cdr3_aa: CASSLARGPIYEQYF; cdr3_nt: TGTGCCAGCAGCTTGGCCAGGGGTCCCATCTACGAGCAGTACTTC
d_call: -; v_call: TRBV25-1; j_call: TRBJ1-6; clone_size: -; cdr3_aa: CASRPGGPGNSPLHF; cdr3_nt: TGTGCCAGCAGACCCGGGGGGCCAGGGAATTCACCCCTCCACTTT
d_call: -; v_call: TRBV14; j_call: TRBJ1-1; clone_size: once; cdr3_aa: CASSQGGRELAFF; cdr3_nt: TGTGCCAGCAGCCAAGGTGGTCGAGAATTGGCTTTCTTT
d_call: TRBD1; v_call: TRBV7-3; j_call: TRBJ2-2; clone_size: -; cdr3_aa: CASSLGQGSFNTGELFF; cdr3_nt: TGTGCCAGCAGCTTGGGACAGGGGAGTTTTAACACCGGGGAGCTGTTTTTT
d_call: -; v_call: TRBV6-2/TRBV6-3; j_call: TRBJ2-1; clone_size: -; cdr3_aa: CASSFQGLGEQFF; cdr3_nt: TGTGCCAGCAGTTTTCAGGGTCTGGGTGAGCAGTTCTTC
d_call: -; v_call: TRBV18; j_call: TRBJ1-1; clone_size: few; cdr3_aa: CASSPPVGRGNEAFF; cdr3_nt: TGTGCCAGCTCACCTCCCGTGGGGCGCGGTAACGAAGCTTTCTTT
d_call: TRBD2; v_call: TRBV4-1; j_call: TRBJ2-2; clone_size: -; cdr3_aa: CASSQDRGTRHTGELFF; cdr3_nt: TGCGCCAGCAGCCAAGATAGAGGGACTAGGCACACCGGGGAGCTGTTTTTT
d_call: TRBD1; v_call: TRBV6-6; j_call: TRBJ2-1; clone_size: -; cdr3_aa: CASSYRGQGAYNEQFF; cdr3_nt: TGTGCCAGCAGTTACAGGGGACAGGGGGCCTACAATGAGCAGTTCTTC
d_call: -; v_call: TRBV6-5; j_call: TRBJ1-4; clone_size: -; cdr3_aa: CASSVSYRSEKLFF; cdr3_nt: TGTGCCAGCAGCGTTAGTTACAGGAGTGAAAAACTGTTTTTT
d_call: -; v_call: TRBV30; j_call: TRBJ1-4; clone_size: -; cdr3_aa: CAWGDFRNEKLFF; cdr3_nt: TGTGCCTGGGGGGACTTCCGTAATGAAAAACTGTTTTTT
d_call: -; v_call: TRBV12-3/TRBV12-4; j_call: TRBJ2-2; clone_size: -; cdr3_aa: CASSSIGAGELFF; cdr3_nt: TGTGCCAGCAGTTCGATAGGGGCCGGGGAGCTGTTTTTT
d_call: -; v_call: TRBV10-3; j_call: TRBJ1-2; clone_size: -; cdr3_aa: CAISADSYGYTF; cdr3_nt: TGTGCCATCAGTGCGGACAGCTATGGCTACACCTTC
d_call: -; v_call: TRBV6-2/TRBV6-3; j_call: TRBJ1-1; clone_size: -; cdr3_aa: CASSYRSAMNTEAFF; cdr3_nt: TGTGCCAGCAGTTATCGGTCAGCGATGAACACTGAAGCTTTCTTT
d_call: TRBD1; v_call: TRBV2; j_call: TRBJ2-6; clone_size: medium-sized; cdr3_aa: CASSTGTGGSGANVLTF; cdr3_nt: TGTGCCAGCAGTACCGGGACAGGGGGCTCTGGGGCCAACGTCCTGACTTTC
d_call: TRBD1; v_call: TRBV5-4; j_call: TRBJ2-2; clone_size: -; cdr3_aa: CASSPRDRTGELFF; cdr3_nt: TGTGCCAGCAGCCCGCGGGACAGGACCGGGGAGCTGTTTTTT
d_call: -; v_call: TRBV28; j_call: TRBJ1-2; clone_size: -; cdr3_aa: CASSLSSYGYTF; cdr3_nt: TGTGCCAGCAGTTTGTCCAGCTATGGCTACACCTTC
d_call: TRBD1; v_call: TRBV7-9; j_call: TRBJ2-4; clone_size: -; cdr3_aa: CASSYPNRGTIQYF; cdr3_nt: TGTGCCAGCAGCTATCCCAACAGGGGGACCATTCAGTACTTC
d_call: TRBD2; v_call: TRBV2; j_call: TRBJ2-1; clone_size: -; cdr3_aa: CASSTLAGGNNEQFF; cdr3_nt: TGTGCCAGCAGTACACTAGCGGGGGGGAACAATGAGCAGTTCTTC
d_call: TRBD1; v_call: TRBV6-2/TRBV6-3; j_call: TRBJ1-2; clone_size: -; cdr3_aa: CASSYSWTGSGYTF; cdr3_nt: TGTGCCAGCAGTTACTCATGGACAGGATCCGGCTACACCTTC
d_call: -; v_call: TRBV6-5; j_call: TRBJ2-7; clone_size: -; cdr3_aa: CASSYYGSSYEQYF; cdr3_nt: TGTGCCAGCAGTTACTACGGGAGCTCCTACGAGCAGTACTTC
d_call: TRBD1; v_call: TRBV5-1; j_call: TRBJ2-5; clone_size: -; cdr3_aa: CASSWRTGDGETQYF; cdr3_nt: TGCGCCAGCAGCTGGAGGACAGGGGACGGGGAGACCCAGTACTTC
d_call: TRBD2; v_call: TRBV24-1; j_call: TRBJ2-2; clone_size: -; cdr3_aa: CATSDRLAGGQINTGELFF; cdr3_nt: TGTGCCACCAGTGACCGACTAGCGGGGGGGCAGATTAACACCGGGGAGCTGTTTTTT
d_call: -; v_call: TRBV27; j_call: TRBJ2-5; clone_size: -; cdr3_aa: CASSGAGNLETQYF; cdr3_nt: TGTGCCAGCAGTGGCGCAGGGAATCTAGAGACCCAGTACTTC
d_call: TRBD1; v_call: TRBV2; j_call: TRBJ1-2; clone_size: -; cdr3_aa: CASSDQGAKYGYTF; cdr3_nt: TGTGCCAGCAGTGATCAGGGGGCGAAATATGGCTACACCTTC
d_call: TRBD1; v_call: TRBV30; j_call: TRBJ1-3; clone_size: -; cdr3_aa: CAWTGGTGNTIYF; cdr3_nt: TGTGCCTGGACAGGGGGCACTGGAAACACCATATATTTT
d_call: TRBD1; v_call: TRBV12-3/TRBV12-4; j_call: TRBJ2-7; clone_size: -; cdr3_aa: CASSFGTVGEQYF; cdr3_nt: TGTGCCAGCAGTTTTGGGACAGTGGGTGAGCAGTACTTC
d_call: TRBD2; v_call: TRBV24-1; j_call: TRBJ2-5; clone_size: -; cdr3_aa: CATSDFRYGREGETQYF; cdr3_nt: TGTGCCACCAGTGATTTTCGGTACGGCAGGGAGGGAGAGACCCAGTACTTC
d_call: -; v_call: TRBV25-1; j_call: TRBJ1-3; clone_size: -; cdr3_aa: CASSGRWTDGNTIYF; cdr3_nt: TGTGCCAGCAGTGGACGATGGACAGACGGAAACACCATATATTTT
d_call: -; v_call: TRBV7-2; j_call: TRBJ1-2; clone_size: -; cdr3_aa: CASSSNRPTNYGYTF; cdr3_nt: TGTGCCAGCAGCTCTAACAGGCCAACTAACTATGGCTACACCTTC
d_call: TRBD1; v_call: TRBV5-1; j_call: TRBJ1-1; clone_size: -; cdr3_aa: CASSPGQGANTEAFF; cdr3_nt: TGCGCCAGCAGCCCCGGGCAGGGGGCGAACACTGAAGCTTTCTTT
d_call: -; v_call: TRBV27; j_call: TRBJ1-1; clone_size: once; cdr3_aa: CASRRMTGTSTEAFF; cdr3_nt: TGTGCCAGCAGACGAATGACAGGCACGAGCACTGAAGCTTTCTTT
d_call: -; v_call: TRBV4-1; j_call: TRBJ1-2; clone_size: -; cdr3_aa: CASSQEQKPYYGYTF; cdr3_nt: TGCGCCAGCAGCCAAGAACAGAAACCTTACTATGGCTACACCTTC
d_call: -; v_call: TRBV6-5; j_call: TRBJ1-1; clone_size: -; cdr3_aa: CASSLTRGTEAFF; cdr3_nt: TGTGCCAGCAGCCTCACCAGGGGAACAGAAGCTTTCTTT
d_call: TRBD1; v_call: TRBV30; j_call: TRBJ1-4; clone_size: -; cdr3_aa: CAWSTQGEKLFF; cdr3_nt: TGTGCCTGGTCCACACAGGGGGAAAAACTGTTTTTT
d_call: -; v_call: TRBV3-1/TRBV3-2; j_call: TRBJ1-1; clone_size: once; cdr3_aa: CASSRDGMRTEAFF; cdr3_nt: TGTGCCAGCAGCCGAGACGGGATGAGGACTGAAGCTTTCTTT
d_call: -; v_call: TRBV6-6; j_call: TRBJ1-1; clone_size: -; cdr3_aa: CASRHTGNTEAFF; cdr3_nt: TGTGCCAGCAGGCATACAGGGAACACTGAAGCTTTCTTT
d_call: -; v_call: TRBV14; j_call: TRBJ2-2; clone_size: -; cdr3_aa: CASSQSHTGELFF; cdr3_nt: TGTGCCAGCAGCCAGTCTCACACCGGGGAGCTGTTTTTT
d_call: -; v_call: TRBV14; j_call: TRBJ1-4; clone_size: -; cdr3_aa: CASSQRPSWGEIDEKLFF; cdr3_nt: TGTGCCAGCAGCCAACGCCCCTCCTGGGGCGAGATTGATGAAAAACTGTTTTTT
d_call: TRBD2; v_call: TRBV5-1; j_call: TRBJ2-5; clone_size: -; cdr3_aa: CASSPSGVETQYF; cdr3_nt: TGCGCCAGCAGCCCTAGCGGGGTGGAGACCCAGTACTTC
d_call: -; v_call: TRBV7-3; j_call: TRBJ1-2; clone_size: -; cdr3_aa: CASSYGGGMGYTF; cdr3_nt: TGTGCCAGCAGCTACGGGGGAGGGATGGGCTACACCTTC
d_call: TRBD1; v_call: TRBV29-1; j_call: TRBJ2-3; clone_size: -; cdr3_aa: CSVEGQVLTDTQYF; cdr3_nt: TGCAGCGTTGAGGGACAGGTCCTCACAGATACGCAGTATTTT
d_call: -; v_call: TRBV7-8; j_call: TRBJ1-2; clone_size: few; cdr3_aa: CASSLWDTGYGYTF; cdr3_nt: TGTGCCAGCAGCTTATGGGACACCGGTTATGGCTACACCTTC
d_call: -; v_call: TRBV6-2/TRBV6-3; j_call: TRBJ1-2; clone_size: -; cdr3_aa: CASSPMEVLDGYTF; cdr3_nt: TGTGCCAGCAGCCCAATGGAGGTTCTGGATGGCTACACCTTC
d_call: -; v_call: TRBV7-8; j_call: TRBJ2-5; clone_size: -; cdr3_aa: CASSPYDRSQETQYF; cdr3_nt: TGTGCCAGCAGCCCTTACGACAGGTCCCAAGAGACCCAGTACTTC
d_call: -; v_call: TRBV24-1; j_call: TRBJ1-4; clone_size: few; cdr3_aa: CATSDGAVANEKLFF; cdr3_nt: TGTGCCACCAGTGACGGAGCCGTCGCTAATGAAAAACTGTTTTTT